The 16 T cell receptor beta chains listed next were all sequenced from one sample in a study of blood T cell repertoires in COVID-19. The table came from immunoSEQ multiplex PCR; TCRdb's copy has only in-frame clones and leaves some out. Of about 360,000 clones listed, 70% to 90% are singletons. Sequenced material: peripheral blood. The receptors were gathered from a human donor in a cohort sampled during active COVID-19.

This clone appeared a single time. The rearrangement links TRBV19 to TRBJ2-1; 13 positions agree with TRBD2. V was pared by 7 bases and J by 7 bases, with 7 bases of the junction left unmatched. The CDR3 totals 15 residues. The germline gives CDR1 LNHDA, CDR2 SQIVND (reference sequence). The CDR3 region has the DNA TGTGCCAGTACCTTAGGGACTAGCGGGATTAATGAGCAGTTCTTC. Encoded protein: CASTLGTSGINEQFF.

The chain joins TRBV5-1 to TRBJ1-1; D is possibly TRBD1 (6 bases). The CDR3 runs 13 residues. Trimming removed 3 bases from V and 6 bases from J, with 12 bases in between. Germline CDR1 reads SGHRS; CDR2 reads YFSETQ. Here the CDR3 reads CASSSPGAPEAFF. CDR3 bases: TGCGCCAGCAGCTCCCCAGGGGCCCCTGAAGCTTTCTTT.

V and J are TRBV6-5 and TRBJ1-1; unclear D gene. Looked up from germline, CDR1 is MNHEY and CDR2 is SVGAGI. The CDR3 consists of 14 residues. V was shortened by 5 bases and J by 3 bases, with 13 bases between the two germline ends. The CDR3 DNA reads TGTGCCAGCAGTCCAGGAGGGCAGCACACTGAAGCTTTCTTT. Residues: CASSPGGQHTEAFF.

The genes are TRBV2 and TRBJ2-3; a weak D match, TRBD1 (5 bases). Germline CDR1 SNHLY, CDR2 FYNNEI. V was cut by 6 bases and J by 5 bases, with 12 bases left in between. The CDR3 sequence is 13 residues long. In DNA form, the CDR3 reads TGTGCCAGCAGGGAGACCAGGGTAGATACGCAGTATTTT. The encoded protein is CASRETRVDTQYF.

This chain joins TRBV3-1 (or the pseudogene TRBV3-2) and TRBJ1-2; D gene unclear. Trimming removed 1 base at V and 0 bases at J, with 15 bases between. Germline V gene data show CDR1 as LGHDT and CDR2 as YNNKEL (reference sequence). CDR3 length equals 17 residues. The CDR3 is CASSQGWAGTPNYGYTF. The DNA of the CDR3 is TGTGCCAGCAGCCAAGGTTGGGCAGGCACCCCTAACTATGGCTACACCTTC.

This chain links TRBV19 with TRBJ2-7; TRBD1 might be the D (5 bases). Per germline, CDR1 LNHDA and CDR2 SQIVND (reference sequence). The V and J ends lost 5 bases and 5 bases respectively, with 16 bases between them. CDR3 size: 14 residues. The CDR3 spells CASSWGRRNDEQYF. For the CDR3, the DNA is TGTGCCAGTAGTTGGGGCAGGCGAAACGACGAGCAGTACTTC. The complete variable domain, with remaining parts taken from reference TRBV19 and TRBJ2-7, reads DGGITQSPKYLFRKEGQNVTLSCEQNLNHDAMYWYRQDPGQGLRLIYYSQIVNDFQKGDIAEGYSVSREKKESFPLTVTSAQKNPTAFYLCASSWGRRNDEQYFGPGTRLTVT.

The table lists this clone with a few counts. The V gene is TRBV6-5, the J gene TRBJ1-6; D uncertain. CDR1 MNHEY and CDR2 SVGAGI come from the germline V gene. This CDR3 has 13 amino acids. V lost 7 bases and J lost 7, with 11 bases in between. The CDR3 sequence is CASTRDGNSPLHF. The CDR3 bases are TGTGCCAGCACCCGAGACGGGAATTCACCCCTCCACTTT.

This clone was seen more than once but under ten times. The V call is TRBV19, the J call TRBJ1-5; tentatively, D is TRBD1 (6 bases). The germline gives CDR1 LNHDA, CDR2 SQIVND (reference sequence). Trimming took off 6 bases at V and 0 bases at J, with 18 bases between the two ends. This CDR3 has 17 residues. CDR3 residues: CASSTGTTVYSNQPQHF. The CDR3 bases are TGTGCCAGTAGCACAGGGACTACTGTTTATAGCAATCAGCCCCAGCATTTT.

The V gene is TRBV5-6, the J gene TRBJ1-5; possibly TRBD1 for D (5 bases). Per germline, CDR1 SGHDT and CDR2 YYEEEE. This CDR3 region has 15 residues. Between the trimmed V and J ends, which lost 3 bases and 3 bases, there was a span of 13 bases. The CDR3 sequence is CASSSGGGSNQPQHF. For the CDR3, the DNA is TGTGCCAGCAGCTCGGGGGGAGGGTCCAATCAGCCCCAGCATTTT.

This clone has only one observation. The chain couples TRBV7-7 to TRBJ2-5; D remains ambiguous. The CDR3 consists of 16 residues. Germline V gene lookup returns CDR1 SSHAT and CDR2 FNYEAQ (reference sequence). V lost 2 bases to trimming and J lost 3 bases, with 16 bases between them. The CDR3 loop is CASSLPRPCTEETQYF. For the CDR3, the DNA is TGTGCCAGCAGCTTACCCCGACCCTGTACAGAAGAGACCCAGTACTTC.

This chain connects TRBV15 to TRBJ2-7; the D gene is possibly TRBD1 (5 bases). V shed 0 bases and J shed 3 bases, with 9 bases lying between them. Germline-derived CDR1 and CDR2 are LNHNV and YYDKDF (reference sequence). The CDR3 is made up of 14 amino acids. The CDR3 DNA follows: TGTGCCACCAGCAGAGATACAGGATACTACGAGCAGTACTTC. Amino acid sequence: CATSRDTGYYEQYF.

This clone ranks as medium-sized. The chain has TRBV6-4 and TRBJ2-1; D possibly corresponds to TRBD2 (7 bases). The CDR3 is 14 residues long. Germline CDR1 MRHNA, CDR2 SNTAGT. The germline V and J ends were trimmed by 2 bases and 9 bases, with 14 bases remaining between them. Here the CDR3 DNA reads TGTGCCAGCAGTGACAGTGGGGGGGCCGGTGAGCAGTTCTTC. Its translation is CASSDSGGAGEQFF.

The chain links TRBV6-5 to TRBJ1-5; 7 bases map to TRBD1. Germline V CDR1 and CDR2: MNHEY, SVGAGI. The junction had 5 bases not matched to a gene; V was cut back by 5 bases and J by 1 base. The CDR3 consists of 15 residues. CDR3 bases: TGTGCCAGCAGTCGACAGGGTGGGAGCAATCAGCCCCAGCATTTT. Its translation is CASSRQGGSNQPQHF.

This rearrangement joins TRBV5-6 to TRBJ2-5; a possible D gene is TRBD1 (6 bases). V lost 4 bases and J 5 bases, leaving 18 bases between the germline ends. CDR1 is SGHDT, CDR2 YYEEEE, per germline. This CDR3 contains 15 residues. The CDR3 protein is CASSHRMGAGETQYF. The CDR3, as DNA: TGTGCCAGCAGCCATCGGATGGGGGCTGGGGAGACCCAGTACTTC.

The chain is built from TRBV12-3 or TRBV12-4 and TRBJ2-5, with D possibly matching TRBD1 (5 bases). The length of the CDR3 is 11 residues. V lost 5 bases, J lost 5 bases, and 6 bases lay in between. CDR3 sequence reads: CASSQGETQYF. The CDR3 DNA follows: TGTGCCAGCAGTCAGGGCGAGACCCAGTACTTC.

CDR3 protein: CASSQFTGMNEQFF. In DNA, the CDR3 is TGTGCCAGCAGCCAATTCACAGGGATGAATGAGCAGTTCTTC. The rearrangement joins TRBV3-1 (or the pseudogene TRBV3-2) to TRBJ2-1; weak D call: TRBD1 (6 bases). Trimming pared 2 bases from V and 7 bases from J, leaving 12 bases between. Per the germline V gene, CDR1 is LGHDT and CDR2 is YNNKEL (reference sequence). The length of the CDR3 is 14 residues.